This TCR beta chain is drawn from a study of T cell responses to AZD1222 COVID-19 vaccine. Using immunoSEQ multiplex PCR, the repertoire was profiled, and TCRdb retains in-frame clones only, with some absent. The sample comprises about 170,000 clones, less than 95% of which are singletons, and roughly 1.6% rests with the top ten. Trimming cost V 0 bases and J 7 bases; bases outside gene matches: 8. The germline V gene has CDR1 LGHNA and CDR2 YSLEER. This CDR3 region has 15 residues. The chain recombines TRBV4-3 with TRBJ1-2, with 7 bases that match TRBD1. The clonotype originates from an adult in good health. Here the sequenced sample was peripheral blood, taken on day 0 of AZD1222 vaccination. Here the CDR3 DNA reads TGCGCCAGCAGCCAAGAGGCGACAGGGTTAGGTGGCTACACCTTC. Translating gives CASSQEATGLGGYTF.